The 32 T cell receptor beta chains below come from one sample, sequenced in a study of chemoradiotherapy in HPV16-positive cancers (dated by TCRdb to between 2021 and 2024). The protocol used for the library was the immunoSEQ multiplex PCR assay. The source is immuneACCESS, and TCRdb retained only in-frame sequences with V and J called. Part of the clones is not carried over; for the studies checked, unresolved V genes explain less than half of this, and the remainder is unexplained. Here the sample has about 5,300 clones; around 85% occur a single time. The biggest ten clones account for around 8.8% of the sample. The sequences come from tumor tissue, collected from a patient who underwent chemoradiotherapy. Receptor source: a human donor with HPV-associated anogenital cancer.

This clone appeared a single time. This chain joins TRBV19 and TRBJ1-3; tentatively, D is TRBD1 (5 bases). Trimming stripped 6 bases from V and 3 bases from J, with 12 bases between. The CDR3 loop spans 14 amino acids. Germline V gives CDR1 LNHDA, CDR2 SQIVND (reference sequence). CDR3 nucleotides: TGTGCCAGTAGGAAGTCGGGGGTTGGAAACACCATATATTTT. Protein sequence: CASRKSGVGNTIYF.

Here the CDR3 DNA reads TGTGCCAGCAGGGAAAGTCACACAGGGATCTATGGCTACACCTTC. Protein product: CASRESHTGIYGYTF. The V call is TRBV6-1, the J call TRBJ1-2; TRBD1 might be the D (6 bases). Looked up from germline, CDR1 is MNHNS and CDR2 is SASEGT. The CDR3 runs to 15 residues. The V end lost 6 bases, the J end lost 4 bases, and 18 bases lay between the germline ends.

The CDR3 DNA sequence: TGTGCCAGCAGTATGTCCGGGCCGAGGAACACTGAAGCTTTCTTT. Translated: CASSMSGPRNTEAFF. The V call is TRBV27, the J call TRBJ1-1; D unresolved. The CDR3 contains 15 residues. V was pared by 5 bases and J by 1 base, with 14 bases between. Germline V gene sequence: CDR1 MNHEY, CDR2 SMNVEV (reference sequence).

This chain joins TRBV28 and TRBJ2-2; TRBD2 might be the D (6 bases). In germline, CDR1 is MDHEN, CDR2 SYDVKM. The CDR3 totals 17 residues. Trimming removed 1 base from V and 0 bases from J, with 12 bases in between. The CDR3 bases are TGTGCCAGCAGTTTATTTTTGCGGGGAGCGAACACCGGGGAGCTGTTTTTT. As protein: CASSLFLRGANTGELFF.

The V gene is TRBV11-2, the J gene TRBJ2-3, with D perhaps assigned TRBD1 or TRBD2 (5 bases each). Between the trimmed V and J ends, which lost 1 base and 6 bases, there was a span of 14 bases. Per the germline V gene, CDR1 is SGHAT and CDR2 is FQNNGV. The CDR3 totals 15 residues. CDR3 coding DNA: TGTGCCAGCAGCTTAGGAGGGGCCAGACCCGATACGCAGTATTTT. Its translation is CASSLGGARPDTQYF.

This chain links TRBV5-6 with TRBJ1-2; TRBD1 might be the D (5 bases). This CDR3 spans 12 amino acids. V dropped 5 bases and J dropped 8 bases, with 13 bases sitting between them. Looked up from germline, CDR1 is SGHDT and CDR2 is YYEEEE. The CDR3: CASSLREKGYTF. CDR3 nucleotide sequence: TGTGCCAGCAGTCTCAGGGAGAAGGGCTACACCTTC.

This chain joins TRBV2 and TRBJ1-2, with TRBD1 matching over 7 bases. The CDR3 covers 16 residues. Germline V gene lookup returns CDR1 SNHLY and CDR2 FYNNEI. V lost 2 bases and J lost 4; bases outside the gene matches: 10. Here the CDR3 reads CASSERGQPTSYGYTF. The CDR3 DNA follows: TGTGCCAGCAGTGAAAGGGGACAGCCGACGAGCTATGGCTACACCTTC.

J is TRBJ2-2 and V is TRBV5-5; no reliable D call. Germline CDR1 is SGHKS and CDR2 is YYEKEE (reference sequence). Deletions cut 1 base from V and 6 bases from J, with 13 bases between. CDR3 length: 15 residues. Written as DNA, the CDR3 is TGTGCCAGCAGCTTGCAGGCTCTGGTCGCCGGGGAGCTGTTTTTT. This gives the protein CASSLQALVAGELFF.

J is TRBJ2-3 and V is TRBV27; 16 bases align to TRBD2. With V trimmed by 5 bases and J by 8 bases, 13 bases remained unmatched. The CDR3 loop spans 18 amino acids. From germline, CDR1 is MNHEY and CDR2 SMNVEV (reference sequence). The CDR3 loop is CASSPGTSGGAWLGTQYF. Here the CDR3 DNA reads TGTGCCAGCAGTCCAGGGACTAGCGGGGGGGCCTGGCTAGGTACGCAGTATTTT.

V gene TRBV2 combines with J gene TRBJ2-1; 8 bases map to TRBD1. Germline CDR1 and CDR2: SNHLY and FYNNEI. The CDR3 has 14 residues. The V segment lost 5 bases and the J segment 7 bases; nucleotides outside the gene matches: 7. CDR3 loop: CASSQNRGLNEQFF. The CDR3 nucleotides are TGTGCCAGCAGTCAAAACAGGGGGTTGAATGAGCAGTTCTTC.

This clone has just one count. The chain uses TRBV18 and TRBJ1-2, with 7 nucleotides matching TRBD1. Per germline, CDR1 KGHSH and CDR2 LQKENI. J was trimmed by 4 bases and V by 6 bases; bases with no gene match: 11. This CDR3 has 15 residues. CDR3 sequence reads: CASSPKSTGSYGYTF. Here the CDR3 DNA reads TGTGCCAGCTCCCCTAAATCGACAGGGTCCTATGGCTACACCTTC.

The chain carries TRBV6-1 and TRBJ1-2; D perhaps matches TRBD1 (6 bases). This CDR3 comprises 14 residues. Germline V gene sequence: CDR1 MNHNS, CDR2 SASEGT. V lost 2 bases, J lost 4 bases, and 11 bases lay in between. CDR3 protein: CASSEIQGRYGYTF. The DNA of the CDR3 is TGTGCCAGCAGTGAAATTCAGGGGCGCTATGGCTACACCTTC.

Here the CDR3 DNA reads TGTGCCAGCAGCTCCGATTCAGGAAACTCTGGAAACACCATATATTTT. Protein: CASSSDSGNSGNTIYF. The rearrangement links TRBV7-2 to TRBJ1-3; no clear D gene. The CDR3 length is 16 residues. Per germline, CDR1 SGHTA and CDR2 FQGNSA. V dropped 4 bases and J dropped 0 bases, with 13 bases sitting between them.

V usage is TRBV19 and J usage is TRBJ2-5, with D perhaps TRBD2 (5 bases). The V gene lost 4 bases and the J gene lost 1 base, with 10 bases spanning the gap. The CDR3 is 14 amino acids. The germline V gene has CDR1 LNHDA and CDR2 SQIVND (reference sequence). CDR3 residues: CASSKGGGQETQYF. The CDR3 DNA sequence: TGTGCCAGTAGTAAGGGTGGAGGCCAAGAGACCCAGTACTTC.

The chain carries TRBV9 and TRBJ1-6; 12 positions match TRBD1. The CDR3 sequence is 18 residues long. Germline CDR1 is SGDLS and CDR2 is YYNGEE. V shed 0 bases and J 9 bases; nucleotides not matched to a gene: 10. The CDR3 DNA reads TGTGCCAGCAGCGTAGGTGGGACAGGGGGCATGGGAGGTTCACCCCTCCACTTT. As protein: CASSVGGTGGMGGSPLHF.

As DNA, the CDR3 is TGCAGCGTGGTAGCCTCCGGGACAGGGCGGAATGAGCAGTTCTTC. It codes for CSVVASGTGRNEQFF. The chain combines TRBV29-1 with TRBJ2-1; 9 bases are shared with TRBD1. Germline V gives CDR1 SQVTM, CDR2 ANQGSEA. The CDR3 has 15 residues. J was trimmed by 7 bases and V by 6 bases; bases with no gene match: 13.

J is TRBJ1-6 and V is TRBV30; D unclear. This CDR3 is built from 16 residues. Germline loops: CDR1 GTSNPN, CDR2 SVGIG (reference sequence). Deletions cut 0 bases from V and 6 bases from J, with 15 bases between. The CDR3 DNA follows: TGTGCCTGGAGTGTAAATCAAGCTTCTCTTAATTCACCCCTCCACTTT. Translation: CAWSVNQASLNSPLHF.

The chain uses TRBV30 and TRBJ1-3; no clear D gene. CDR1 is GTSNPN, CDR2 SVGIG, per germline (reference sequence). Trimming took off 2 bases at V and 4 bases at J, with 12 bases between the two ends. The length of the CDR3 is 14 residues. The CDR3 sequence: CAWSSEGNGNTIYF. In DNA form, the CDR3 reads TGTGCCTGGAGTTCCGAGGGTAACGGAAACACCATATATTTT.

This chain links TRBV6-1 with TRBJ1-4; TRBD1 might be the D (6 bases). CDR1 and CDR2 (germline): MNHNS, SASEGT. This CDR3 spans 16 amino acids. Trimming cost V 0 bases and J 7 bases, with 15 bases left between them. This chain's CDR3 is CASSEAGGGVGEKLFF. In DNA, the CDR3 is TGTGCCAGCAGTGAAGCAGGGGGGGGAGTCGGTGAAAAACTGTTTTTT.

The gene calls are TRBV11-2 and TRBJ2-2, with 7 bases identical to TRBD2. V dropped 1 base and J dropped 5; count of bases not matched to a gene: 4. CDR3 size: 15 residues. Looked up from germline, CDR1 is SGHAT and CDR2 is FQNNGV. Here the CDR3 DNA reads TGTGCCAGCAGCTTAGCGGGGGGACTGACCGGGGAGCTGTTTTTT. Translated, it gives CASSLAGGLTGELFF. The whole variable domain, filled in from reference TRBV11-2 and TRBJ2-2, reads EAGVAQSPRYKIIEKRQSVAFWCNPISGHATLYWYQQILGQGPKLLIQFQNNGVVDDSQLPKDRFSAERLKGVDSTLKIQPAKLEDSAVYLCASSLAGGLTGELFFGEGSRLTVL.

This chain connects TRBV5-1 to TRBJ1-1; 8 nucleotides align to TRBD1. This CDR3 comprises 16 residues. Looked up from germline, CDR1 is SGHRS and CDR2 is YFSETQ. V shed 4 bases, J shed 1 base, and the junction held 9 bases outside the gene matches. As DNA, the CDR3 is TGCGCCAGCAGCGAGAGACCAGGGGGCGCGAACACTGAAGCTTTCTTT. As protein: CASSERPGGANTEAFF.

The chain combines TRBV5-1 with TRBJ1-4; the D is unclear. V was shortened by 4 bases and J by 6 bases, with 10 bases between the two germline ends. This CDR3 is 13 amino acids long. Germline loops: CDR1 SGHRS, CDR2 YFSETQ. CDR3 amino acids: CASSVDSDEKLFF. The CDR3 nucleotides read TGCGCCAGCAGCGTGGACTCGGATGAAAAACTGTTTTTT.

The CDR3 nucleotides are TGTGCCAGCAGCTCTCGGCGGGGGCAAGGTGACAATGAGCAGTTCTTC. Amino acids: CASSSRRGQGDNEQFF. This chain links TRBV5-4 with TRBJ2-1, with D possibly matching TRBD2 (7 bases). The CDR3 loop spans 16 amino acids. The germline gives CDR1 SGHNT, CDR2 YYREEE (reference sequence). The germline V and J ends were trimmed by 3 bases and 5 bases, with 18 bases remaining between them.

Here the CDR3 DNA reads TGTGCCAGCAGGTACAGGGGGAACACTGAAGCTTTCTTT. The encoded protein is CASRYRGNTEAFF. V and J are TRBV2 and TRBJ1-1; 7 bases fit TRBD1. From germline, CDR1 is SNHLY and CDR2 FYNNEI. This CDR3 has 13 residues. The V gene end was trimmed by 6 bases and the J gene end by 1 base; junction bases not matched to a gene: 2.

J is TRBJ1-2 and V is TRBV29-1; 7 nucleotides match TRBD1. J lost 7 bases, V lost 6 bases, and 11 bases had no gene match. Germline CDR1 SQVTM, CDR2 ANQGSEA. This CDR3 contains 13 residues. The CDR3 bases are TGCAGCGTGGGGGACAGCACCCGGGGTGGCTACACCTTC. Translated: CSVGDSTRGGYTF.

The rearrangement uses TRBV6-1 and TRBJ1-5; D may be TRBD1 (6 bases). The germline CDR1 and CDR2 sequences are MNHNS and SASEGT. V gave up 1 base and J gave up 3 bases, with 16 bases separating them. CDR3 size: 17 residues. The CDR3: CASSEVVAGVPNQPQHF. Here the CDR3 DNA reads TGTGCCAGCAGTGAAGTGGTAGCAGGGGTCCCCAATCAGCCCCAGCATTTT.

The chain couples TRBV19 to TRBJ2-1; D perhaps matches TRBD1 (6 bases). The CDR3 spans 13 residues. V shed 7 bases and J shed 2 bases, with 9 bases lying between them. Germline V gene sequence: CDR1 LNHDA, CDR2 SQIVND (reference sequence). The CDR3 nucleotides read TGTGCCAGTACAAGACAGGCCTACAATGAGCAGTTCTTC. Translating gives CASTRQAYNEQFF. The full variable domain, with the rest looked up from reference TRBV19 and TRBJ2-1, is DGGITQSPKYLFRKEGQNVTLSCEQNLNHDAMYWYRQDPGQGLRLIYYSQIVNDFQKGDIAEGYSVSREKKESFPLTVTSAQKNPTAFYLCASTRQAYNEQFFGPGTRLTVL.

The rearrangement joins TRBV7-2 to TRBJ2-2, with 8 bases lining up with TRBD1. The germline CDR1 and CDR2 sequences are SGHTA and FQGNSA. This CDR3 contains 18 residues. V lost 3 bases to trimming and J lost 2 bases; unmatched junction nucleotides: 11. The DNA of the CDR3 is TGTGCCAGCAGCTTGGTGGGGGACAGGAGAGGAAACACCGGGGAGCTGTTTTTT. This translates into CASSLVGDRRGNTGELFF.

This clone was counted once. V and J are TRBV9 and TRBJ2-7; no clear D. The germline V gene has CDR1 SGDLS and CDR2 YYNGEE. Trimming pared 3 bases from V and 3 bases from J, leaving 10 bases between. The CDR3 loop spans 13 amino acids. CDR3 DNA sequence: TGTGCCAGCAGCGGACCGATGAGCTACGAGCAGTACTTC. Its translation is CASSGPMSYEQYF.

The chain joins TRBV11-2 to TRBJ1-1, with 7 bases identical to TRBD1. V lost 6 bases and J lost 6; bases outside the gene matches: 10. The CDR3 runs to 14 residues. Germline V gene sequence: CDR1 SGHAT, CDR2 FQNNGV. The CDR3 spells CASRRKGQFAEAFF. The CDR3 DNA sequence: TGTGCCAGCAGGCGCAAGGGACAGTTCGCTGAAGCTTTCTTT.

CDR3 protein: CASSEGDRVRGTDTQYF. The CDR3 bases are TGTGCCAGCAGTGAAGGGGACAGGGTGCGTGGCACAGATACGCAGTATTTT. This sequence joins TRBV6-1 and TRBJ2-3, with 9 bases fitting TRBD1. Germline trimming cut 1 base from V and 1 base from J; bases unmatched to any gene: 6. Germline V CDR1 and CDR2: MNHNS, SASEGT. The CDR3 is 17 amino acids.

The chain couples TRBV7-2 to TRBJ2-1; D is unresolved. This CDR3 has 14 residues. Germline lookup yields CDR1 SGHTA and CDR2 FQGNSA. Deletions cut 1 base from V and 15 bases from J, with 19 bases between. The CDR3 is CASSLGLNLGDPFF. The CDR3 coding sequence is TGTGCCAGCAGCTTAGGTCTTAACCTCGGCGATCCGTTCTTC.